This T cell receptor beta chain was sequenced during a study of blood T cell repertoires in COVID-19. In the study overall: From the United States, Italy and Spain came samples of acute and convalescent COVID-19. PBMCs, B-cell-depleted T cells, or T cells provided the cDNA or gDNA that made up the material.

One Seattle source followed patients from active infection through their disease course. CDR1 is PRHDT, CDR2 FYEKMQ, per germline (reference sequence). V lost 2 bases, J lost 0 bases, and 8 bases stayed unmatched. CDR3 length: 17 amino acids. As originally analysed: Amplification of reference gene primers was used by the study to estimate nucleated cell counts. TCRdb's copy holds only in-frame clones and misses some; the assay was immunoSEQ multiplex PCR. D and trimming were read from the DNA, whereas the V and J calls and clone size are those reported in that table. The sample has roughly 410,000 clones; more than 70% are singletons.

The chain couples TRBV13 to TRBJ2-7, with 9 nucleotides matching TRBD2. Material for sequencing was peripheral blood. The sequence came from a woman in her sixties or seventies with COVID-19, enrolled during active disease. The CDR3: CASSLTAGGLVSYEQYF. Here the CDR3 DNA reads TGTGCCAGCAGCTTAACAGCGGGGGGACTTGTCTCCTACGAGCAGTACTTC.